Listed below are T cell receptor beta chains from one sample, sequenced in a study of shared clonotypes between healthy human individuals. Produced via immunoSEQ multiplex PCR; TCRdb's table is partial and in-frame only. This table has some 2 million clones, about 95% appearing once. The specimen sequenced was naive CD4+ T cells sorted from blood. These receptor sequences come from a man aged 18 to 29 in good health. The CDR3 runs from the conserved cysteine through the conserved F or W. Fields, in order: D gene, V gene, clone size, J gene, CDR3 DNA, CDR3 protein. The D gene is left open where the match is weak. The size of a clone is reported for some rows only, either as once, few or many, or as a class for expanded clones.

>NA|TRBV5-5|NA|TRBJ1-5
TGTGCCAGCAGCCCGGCTCTGATTAATCAGCCCCAGCATTTT
CASSPALINQPQHF
>TRBD1|TRBV9|NA|TRBJ1-4
TGTGCCAGCAGCGGGGGACAGGGCCCCAGAAAACTGTTTTTT
CASSGGQGPRKLFF
>NA|TRBV10-1|NA|TRBJ2-3
TGCGCCAGCAGTGACCCCCCCTCGGGCACAGATACGCAGTATTTT
CASSDPPSGTDTQYF
>TRBD2|TRBV5-8|NA|TRBJ2-5
TGTGCCAGCGGAGCGGGAAGTATTCAGACCCAGTACTTC
CASGAGSIQTQYF
>NA|TRBV7-2|NA|TRBJ2-7
TGTGCCAGCAGCACACGACTCCTCCCATACGAGCAGTACTTC
CASSTRLLPYEQYF
>NA|TRBV7-9|NA|TRBJ2-5
TGTGCCAGCAGCTTAGCGAGGAAGACCCAGTACTTC
CASSLARKTQYF
>TRBD2|TRBV6-5|NA|TRBJ2-7
TGTGCCAGCAGTAGGCCCCGCAGGGAGGGCGAGCAGTACTTC
CASSRPRREGEQYF
>NA|TRBV10-2|NA|TRBJ1-2
TGCGCCAGCAGTGAGGTGGGGCAGGGGTATGGCTACACCTTC
CASSEVGQGYGYTF
>NA|TRBV4-3|NA|TRBJ2-5
TGCGCCAGCAGCCAGGGGCTGGGTGAGACCCAGTACTTC
CASSQGLGETQYF
>TRBD1|TRBV10-3|NA|TRBJ2-3
TGTGCCAGGGGACAGGAGGATACGCAGTATTTT
CARGQEDTQYF
>NA|TRBV5-1|NA|TRBJ1-4
TGCGCCAGCACCCTGACAGCGGGAAATGAAAAACTGTTTTTT
CASTLTAGNEKLFF
>NA|TRBV5-1|NA|TRBJ2-7
TGCGCCAGCAGTCCAGGCTACGAGCAGTACTTC
CASSPGYEQYF
>NA|TRBV19|NA|TRBJ1-2
TGTGCCTCATGGGCACCCGGCTATGGCTACACCTTC
CASWAPGYGYTF
>TRBD2|TRBV7-9|few|TRBJ2-7
TGTGCCAGCAGCTTCAGCGGGGGCACCTACGAGCAGTACTTC
CASSFSGGTYEQYF
>TRBD2|TRBV4-1|NA|TRBJ2-7
TGCGCCAGCAGCCGGGGACTAGCGGGCCCCAAAAGGGAGCAGTACTTC
CASSRGLAGPKREQYF
>NA|TRBV21-1|NA|TRBJ2-5
TGTGCCAGCAGCAAATCCGAGGGGAGTACAACCCAAGAGACCCAGTACTTC
CASSKSEGSTTQETQYF
>TRBD1|TRBV7-2|NA|TRBJ2-3
TGTGCCAGCAGCCGACAGGGGGCCGGAACAGATACGCAGTATTTT
CASSRQGAGTDTQYF
>NA|TRBV18|NA|TRBJ1-1
TGTGCCAGCTCATCTCGAGGACACCCGAACACTGAAGCTTTCTTT
CASSSRGHPNTEAFF
>TRBD2|TRBV7-3|NA|TRBJ2-3
TGTGCCAGCAGCCCTAGCGGGGGCCGCACAGATACGCAGTATTTT
CASSPSGGRTDTQYF
>TRBD1|TRBV5-1|once|TRBJ1-4
TGCGCCAGCAGCCCGATGGGACAGGGCTTTGAAAAACTGTTTTTT
CASSPMGQGFEKLFF
>TRBD1|TRBV6-6|NA|TRBJ2-7
TGTGCCAGCAGACAAGGACAGGGGAATGTGTACGAGCAGTACTTC
CASRQGQGNVYEQYF
>NA|TRBV5-1|NA|TRBJ1-2
TGCGCCAGCAGCTTGGGCGGGCTAAATGGCTACACCTTC
CASSLGGLNGYTF
>NA|TRBV2|NA|TRBJ2-7
TGTGCCAGCAGTGAACTCGGGGAGTACGAGCAGTACTTC
CASSELGEYEQYF
>TRBD1|TRBV7-9|once|TRBJ1-1
TGTGCCAGCAGCTCCACAGGGGTTGGCACTGAAGCTTTCTTT
CASSSTGVGTEAFF
>NA|TRBV25-1|NA|TRBJ2-7
TGTGCCAGCAGTCCAGGGTCCTACGAGCAGTACTTC
CASSPGSYEQYF
>NA|TRBV13|once|TRBJ2-7
TGTGCCAGCAGCTTGGCCGGGTTGGGCGAGCAGTACTTC
CASSLAGLGEQYF
>NA|TRBV11-2|NA|TRBJ2-1
TGTGCCAGCAGAACGATAGGTTCCCCCGCCAATGAGCAGTTCTTC
CASRTIGSPANEQFF
>NA|TRBV23-1|NA|TRBJ2-7
TGCGCCAGCAGTCAATCTCGTCGGCAGGGGCGCAGGTTCGGCTACGAGCAGTACTTC
CASSQSRRQGRRFGYEQYF
>NA|TRBV9|NA|TRBJ1-6
TGTGCCAGCAGCGCAGGTGAAGGGAGGGGATCACCCCTCCACTTT
CASSAGEGRGSPLHF
>TRBD1|TRBV30|NA|TRBJ1-4
TGTGCCTGGAGGGAAGGCAGGGGGCGCGGGGAGGAAAAACTGTTTTTT
CAWREGRGRGEEKLFF
>TRBD1|TRBV30|NA|TRBJ1-5
TGTGCCTGGAGGGACAGGGGTAGAGGCAATCAGCCCCAGCATTTT
CAWRDRGRGNQPQHF
>TRBD1|TRBV18|NA|TRBJ2-5
TGTGCCAGCTCACCACCGGGACAGGAACAAGAGACCCAGTACTTC
CASSPPGQEQETQYF
>NA|TRBV6-6|NA|TRBJ1-1
TGTGCCAGCAGCCGGACAGAAAAGAACACTGAAGCTTTCTTT
CASSRTEKNTEAFF
>NA|TRBV5-1|NA|TRBJ2-7
TGCGCCAGCAGCTTTATCGGGGGAGAGAACTACGAGCAGTACTTC
CASSFIGGENYEQYF
>TRBD2|TRBV10-3|NA|TRBJ2-3
TGTGCCATCAGTGAGTCACCCAGCGGGGGGGCTGGAGATACGCAGTATTTT
CAISESPSGGAGDTQYF
>TRBD1|TRBV7-9|NA|TRBJ1-1
TGTGCCAGCAGCTCGTCCGGGACAGGGGTAGGTGAAGCTTTCTTT
CASSSSGTGVGEAFF
>TRBD2|TRBV19|NA|TRBJ2-7
TGTGCCAGTAGTATCCGGACTAGCGGACCCGAGTACTTC
CASSIRTSGPEYF
>TRBD2|TRBV19|NA|TRBJ2-1
TGTGCCAGTAGTACCGGACTAGGAGCGAATGAGCAGTTCTTC
CASSTGLGANEQFF
>NA|TRBV15|NA|TRBJ2-7
TGTGCCACCAGCAGAGGTGGGTCGGGGGAATACGAGCAGTACTTC
CATSRGGSGEYEQYF
>NA|TRBV6-5|NA|TRBJ2-2
TGTGCCAGCAGTTATTCCTTCGGGAACACCGGGGAGCTGTTTTTT
CASSYSFGNTGELFF
>NA|TRBV15|once|TRBJ1-2
TGTGCCACCAGCAGAGATCAGGGACGAGATGGCTACACCTTC
CATSRDQGRDGYTF
>NA|TRBV7-3|NA|TRBJ2-7
TGTGCCAGCAGCTCGGGACAAGCGGCCGAGCAGTACTTC
CASSSGQAAEQYF
>TRBD1|TRBV4-3|once|TRBJ1-5
TGCGCCAGCAGCCAAGAGGACAGGGGGAATCAGCCCCAGCATTTT
CASSQEDRGNQPQHF
>NA|TRBV6-1|NA|TRBJ1-6
TGTGCCAGCAGTGACCCACCCAGGATTAATTCACCCCTCCACTTT
CASSDPPRINSPLHF
>NA|TRBV19|NA|TRBJ2-5
TGTGCCAGTAGTAACAGCCAAGAGACCCAGTACTTC
CASSNSQETQYF
>TRBD1|TRBV27|NA|TRBJ2-7
TGTGCCAGCAGTTTATCGACAGGGGACGACGAGCAGTACTTC
CASSLSTGDDEQYF
>NA|TRBV7-2|NA|TRBJ1-1
TGTGCCAGCAGCCCCACCCCCTGGACAGTCGGCCGGGAAGCTTTCTTT
CASSPTPWTVGREAFF
>TRBD2|TRBV4-1|NA|TRBJ2-5
TGCGCCAGCAGCCAGGAAGGACTAGCGGGAGCTTCATGGACCCAGTACTTC
CASSQEGLAGASWTQYF
>NA|TRBV5-6|once|TRBJ1-1
TGTGCCAGCAGCTTGCTCAGGGGAGTGAACACTGAAGCTTTCTTT
CASSLLRGVNTEAFF
>NA|TRBV28|NA|TRBJ2-7
TGTGCCAGCAGATCGCGCTCCTACGAGCAGTACTTC
CASRSRSYEQYF
>NA|TRBV5-1|NA|TRBJ2-1
TGCGCCAGCAGCTTGGCCCCGGGGGGCGCATCCTACAATGAGCAGTTCTTC
CASSLAPGGASYNEQFF
>NA|TRBV10-1|NA|TRBJ2-2
TGCGCCAGCAGTGGCCTCGGGGCGGTAGGCGGGGAGCTGTTTTTT
CASSGLGAVGGELFF
>TRBD2|TRBV30|NA|TRBJ2-1
TGTGCCTGGAGTGTACGACTAGCGGGGTACAATGAGCAGTTCTTC
CAWSVRLAGYNEQFF
>TRBD1|TRBV5-1|NA|TRBJ1-2
TGCGCCAGCAGCTCCGGGACAGGATGGAACTATGGCTACACCTTC
CASSSGTGWNYGYTF
>NA|TRBV6-1|once|TRBJ1-1
TGTGCCAGCGGGTTAAACACTGAAGCTTTCTTT
CASGLNTEAFF
>NA|TRBV2|NA|TRBJ1-2
TGTGCCAGCAGTGAAAGGGTGACGGCCACTAGGGATGGCTACACCTTC
CASSERVTATRDGYTF
>TRBD1|TRBV6-1|NA|TRBJ1-6
TGTGCCAGCAGTGATGGACAGGGGGCCAATTCACCCCTCCACTTT
CASSDGQGANSPLHF
>NA|TRBV5-1|NA|TRBJ2-5
TGCGCCAGCAGCCCACTAGGGGGGCCCCAAGAGACCCAGTACTTC
CASSPLGGPQETQYF
>TRBD1|TRBV2|NA|TRBJ2-5
TGTGCCAGCAGTGAACAGGGGGCAGGAGAGACCCAGTACTTC
CASSEQGAGETQYF
>NA|TRBV5-1|NA|TRBJ1-2
TGCGCCAGCAGCTTGGGTGCAGGGACGGCCTATGGCTACACCTTC
CASSLGAGTAYGYTF